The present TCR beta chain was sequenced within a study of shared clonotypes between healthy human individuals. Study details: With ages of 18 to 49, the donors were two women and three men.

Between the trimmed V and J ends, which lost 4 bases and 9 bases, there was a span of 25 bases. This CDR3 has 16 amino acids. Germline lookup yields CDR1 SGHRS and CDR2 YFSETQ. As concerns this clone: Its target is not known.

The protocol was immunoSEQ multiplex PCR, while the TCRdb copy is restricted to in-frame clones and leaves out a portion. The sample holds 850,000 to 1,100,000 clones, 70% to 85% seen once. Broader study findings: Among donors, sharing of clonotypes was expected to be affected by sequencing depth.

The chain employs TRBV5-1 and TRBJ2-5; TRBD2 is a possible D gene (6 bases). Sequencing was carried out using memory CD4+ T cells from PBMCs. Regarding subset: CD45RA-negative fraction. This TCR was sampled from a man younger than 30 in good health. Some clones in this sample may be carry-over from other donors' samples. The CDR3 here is CASSVGAGLRGEAQYF. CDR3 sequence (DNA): TGCGCCAGCAGCGTGGGAGCTGGGTTGCGGGGCGAGGCCCAGTACTTC.